A single TCR beta chain is shown here with its context. Its antigen is not known. Libraries were prepared by immunoSEQ multiplex PCR; TCRdb keeps only in-frame clonotypes and omits some of them. The sample yields about 110,000 clones, approximately 94% seen once. Germline CDR1 SNHLY, CDR2 FYNNEI. The CDR3 contains 14 residues. V was shortened by 4 bases and J by 5 bases, with 12 bases between the two germline ends. The data were taken from a study of cytomegalovirus exposure and HLA in healthy donors. Turning to the study itself: The same platform as the roughly 670 first-cohort repertoires was used for the 130 or so validation repertoires, a later analysis reported.

General study points: Overall, approximately 150 TCR beta chains were annotated as cytomegalovirus-associated. The tendency of first-cohort TCR clusters to co-occur in the 120 or so validation repertoires was the finding of a later analysis. For most TCR sequences rarity was the rule, although some public TCRs occurred in many donors.

This sequence joins TRBV2 and TRBJ1-3; D is possibly TRBD1 (5 bases). The clonotype originates from a woman aged 18-30 years in good health and CMV-seronegative. Sequenced: PBMCs. In DNA form, the CDR3 reads TGTGCCAGCAGTGGTCAGGGTAGCAGAAACACCATATATTTT. Its protein is CASSGQGSRNTIYF.